This TCR beta chain is drawn from a study of cytomegalovirus exposure and HLA in healthy donors. V lost 0 bases and J lost 4, with 10 bases in between. The germline CDR1 and CDR2 sequences are PRHDT and FYEKMQ (reference sequence). The CDR3 length is 14 residues. PCR employed 60 Vbeta and 13 Jbeta primers. The method was immunoSEQ multiplex PCR; TCRdb's version includes in-frame clones alone and lacks a portion of them. This table holds around 180,000 clones, almost 85% found once. The sample was PBMCs. V gene TRBV13 combines with J gene TRBJ2-7; D is possibly TRBD2 (5 bases). This clonotype was obtained from a boy between 10 and 17 years old in good health and CMV-seronegative. This chain's CDR3 is CASSLGEAGYEQYF. CDR3 nucleotide sequence: TGTGCCAGCAGCTTAGGGGAGGCTGGATACGAGCAGTACTTC.